The clone carrying this TCR beta chain came up once. Antigen: not known. Sequencing used immunoSEQ multiplex PCR; TCRdb keeps in-frame clones, though not all of them. This sample has 24,000 or so clones, with 73% found just once. The CDR3 totals 13 residues. Trimming stripped 0 bases from V and 4 bases from J, with 7 bases between. Germline CDR1 is SGDLS and CDR2 is YYNGEE. Before any sequencing was done, the ViraFEST assay used viral peptide pools to expand antigen-specific CD4+ T cells. Culture lasted 10 days before CD4+ T cell isolation. Vaccinated participants had no history of SARS-CoV-2 infection and tested negative for nucleocapsid antibodies. IL-2 at about 9.7 IU/ml and peptides at around 10 ug/ml were added to cultured PBMC, fewer than 2.5 million per well. Fresh IL-2-containing medium replaced half the medium on days 3 and 7. These data originate in a study of vaccination effects on CD4 cells after COVID-19. Overall study findings and caveats: Clonal contraction was marked in infection- and vaccine-induced clones late after vaccination. Few convalescent patients, and no early post-infection timepoints, were available to the study.

The rearrangement links TRBV9 to TRBJ1-2, with D unclear. The TCR sequence derives from a human donor who received a COVID-19 vaccine. The material was CD4+ T cells from PBMCs cultured with SARS-CoV-2 spike peptides, obtained before COVID-19 vaccination. The CDR3 loop reads CASSVESPYGYTF. The CDR3 DNA is TGTGCCAGCAGCGTAGAGTCCCCCTATGGCTACACCTTC. Using reference TRBV9 and TRBJ1-2 for the parts outside the CDR3, the full variable domain is DSGVTQTPKHLITATGQRVTLRCSPRSGDLSVYWYQQSLDQGLQFLIQYYNGEERAKGNILERFSAQQFPDLHSELNLSSLELGDSALYFCASSVESPYGYTFGSGTRLTVV.